A selection of T cell receptor beta chains follows, all from one sample in a study of cytomegalovirus exposure and HLA in healthy donors. Repertoires were generated with immunoSEQ multiplex PCR, while TCRdb's copy carries only in-frame clones and drops some. Here the sample table reports 74,000 or so clones. The source material was PBMCs. The receptors stem from a woman in her sixties or seventies in good health and CMV-seronegative. Each CDR3 is given with its conserved first and last residue. A D gene is named only where the DNA matches it firmly.

v_gene: TRBV11-2
j_gene: TRBJ2-1
d_gene: TRBD1
CDR3nt: TGTGCCAGCAGCCCGGGACAGGGGGTCCACAATGAGCAGTTCTTC
CDR3aa: CASSPGQGVHNEQFF

v_gene: TRBV7-2
j_gene: TRBJ1-6
d_gene: TRBD1
CDR3nt: TGTGCCAGCAGCTTAGGAGACAGGGCTTCACCCCTCCACTTT
CDR3aa: CASSLGDRASPLHF

v_gene: TRBV25-1
j_gene: TRBJ1-2
d_gene: -
CDR3nt: TGTGCCAGCAGTGAGAGGTCGCAGAGCTATGGCTACACCTTC
CDR3aa: CASSERSQSYGYTF

v_gene: TRBV2
j_gene: TRBJ1-2
d_gene: -
CDR3nt: TGTGCCAGCAGTGAATTAACAGGGAACTATGGCTACACCTTC
CDR3aa: CASSELTGNYGYTF

v_gene: TRBV9
j_gene: TRBJ1-5
d_gene: -
CDR3nt: TGTGCCAGCAGCGTAGGAGGGAACGACAATCAGCCCCAGCATTTT
CDR3aa: CASSVGGNDNQPQHF

v_gene: TRBV7-9
j_gene: TRBJ1-4
d_gene: -
CDR3nt: TGTGCCAGCAGCCCAATCGGGGGGCATGAAAAACTGTTTTTT
CDR3aa: CASSPIGGHEKLFF

v_gene: TRBV27
j_gene: TRBJ2-7
d_gene: TRBD1
CDR3nt: TGTGCCACCAGGGGGCTCGGGGGAGGACTTTCCTACGAGCAGTACTTC
CDR3aa: CATRGLGGGLSYEQYF

v_gene: TRBV27
j_gene: TRBJ2-7
d_gene: -
CDR3nt: TGTGCCAGCAGAGTTTCCGCCTGGGACACCTCCTACGAGCAGTACTTC
CDR3aa: CASRVSAWDTSYEQYF

v_gene: TRBV7-8
j_gene: TRBJ1-2
d_gene: TRBD1
CDR3nt: TGTGCCAGCAGCTTAGGAGAAGCGGACAGGCTCTATGGCTACACCTTC
CDR3aa: CASSLGEADRLYGYTF

v_gene: TRBV7-9
j_gene: TRBJ1-2
d_gene: -
CDR3nt: TGTGCCAGCAGCCCCACGGGAGGCGGCTACACCTTC
CDR3aa: CASSPTGGGYTF

v_gene: TRBV2
j_gene: TRBJ2-5
d_gene: -
CDR3nt: TGTGCCAGCAGGGAGGGGCCAGTTCAAGAGACCCAGTACTTC
CDR3aa: CASREGPVQETQYF

v_gene: TRBV7-9
j_gene: TRBJ2-1
d_gene: -
CDR3nt: TGTGCCAGCAGCTTGCTAATTTACAATGAGCAGTTCTTC
CDR3aa: CASSLLIYNEQFF

v_gene: TRBV13
j_gene: TRBJ2-2
d_gene: TRBD2
CDR3nt: TGTGCCAGCAGTCAAAGCGGGAGTGTCAACACCGGGGAGCTGTTTTTT
CDR3aa: CASSQSGSVNTGELFF

v_gene: TRBV10-3
j_gene: TRBJ2-1
d_gene: -
CDR3nt: TGTGCCATCAGTGTAGGCGGGACCTCCTACAATGAGCAGTTCTTC
CDR3aa: CAISVGGTSYNEQFF

v_gene: TRBV6-5
j_gene: TRBJ1-6
d_gene: TRBD1
CDR3nt: TGTGCCAGCAGTTGGGACAGTAATTCACCCCTCCACTTT
CDR3aa: CASSWDSNSPLHF

v_gene: TRBV6-5
j_gene: TRBJ1-5
d_gene: -
CDR3nt: TGTGCCAGCAGCCAGGGAGGTCAGCCCCAGCATTTT
CDR3aa: CASSQGGQPQHF

v_gene: TRBV18
j_gene: TRBJ2-5
d_gene: -
CDR3nt: TGTGCCAGCTCACCCCCAGGGGTAGGAGAGACCCAGTACTTC
CDR3aa: CASSPPGVGETQYF

v_gene: TRBV7-9
j_gene: TRBJ2-7
d_gene: TRBD2
CDR3nt: TGTGCCAGCAGCTTAAGCGGGGTGAGCTCCTACGAGCAGTACTTC
CDR3aa: CASSLSGVSSYEQYF

v_gene: TRBV19
j_gene: TRBJ2-1
d_gene: TRBD2
CDR3nt: TGTGCCAGCGAGACTAGCGGGGGCCATGAGCAGTTCTTC
CDR3aa: CASETSGGHEQFF

v_gene: TRBV9
j_gene: TRBJ2-7
d_gene: TRBD2
CDR3nt: TGTGCCAGCAGCGTAGCCACCGGGACTAGCGGGAGTGGCGAGCAGTACTTC
CDR3aa: CASSVATGTSGSGEQYF

v_gene: TRBV7-8
j_gene: TRBJ1-2
d_gene: TRBD1
CDR3nt: TGTGCCAGCAGCGCCCGGGACAGTGGCGGCTACACCTTC
CDR3aa: CASSARDSGGYTF

v_gene: TRBV7-8
j_gene: TRBJ1-4
d_gene: -
CDR3nt: TGTGCCAGCAGCGAGGACAGAACTACCAATAATGAAAAACTGTTTTTT
CDR3aa: CASSEDRTTNNEKLFF

v_gene: TRBV30
j_gene: TRBJ2-2
d_gene: TRBD2
CDR3nt: TGTGCCTGGATTAGCGGGAGGGCCGCGGGGGAGCTGTTTTTT
CDR3aa: CAWISGRAAGELFF

v_gene: TRBV4-1
j_gene: TRBJ2-1
d_gene: -
CDR3nt: TGCGCCAGCAGCCAAGCGAATCAAGGGACAAGAAATGAGCAGTTCTTC
CDR3aa: CASSQANQGTRNEQFF

v_gene: TRBV28
j_gene: TRBJ2-4
d_gene: TRBD1
CDR3nt: TGTGCCAGCAGTTTATGGGGGACAGGGACCAAAAACATTCAGTACTTC
CDR3aa: CASSLWGTGTKNIQYF

v_gene: TRBV18
j_gene: TRBJ1-5
d_gene: TRBD1
CDR3nt: TGTGCCAGCTCATCCAGGACAGGGGACTATAGCAATCAGCCCCAGCATTTT
CDR3aa: CASSSRTGDYSNQPQHF

v_gene: TRBV27
j_gene: TRBJ1-5
d_gene: -
CDR3nt: TGTGCCAGCAGTACCCTCGGGGGGGATAATCAGCCCCAGCATTTT
CDR3aa: CASSTLGGDNQPQHF

v_gene: TRBV6-5
j_gene: TRBJ2-1
d_gene: TRBD1
CDR3nt: TGTGCCAGCAGTTACTTCCTACAGGGGTACAATGAGCAGTTCTTC
CDR3aa: CASSYFLQGYNEQFF

v_gene: TRBV30
j_gene: TRBJ2-7
d_gene: TRBD1
CDR3nt: TGTGCCTGGAACCTCCGGGACAGGGAGGGCTACGAGCAGTACTTC
CDR3aa: CAWNLRDREGYEQYF

v_gene: TRBV14
j_gene: TRBJ2-3
d_gene: TRBD1
CDR3nt: TGTGCCAGCAGCCAAGAGTTGAGACAGGGAAAGGGGCAGTATTTT
CDR3aa: CASSQELRQGKGQYF

v_gene: TRBV5-1
j_gene: TRBJ2-7
d_gene: TRBD1
CDR3nt: TGCGCCAGCAGCCCCACGGGACAGTCCTACGAGCAGTACTTC
CDR3aa: CASSPTGQSYEQYF

v_gene: TRBV5-1
j_gene: TRBJ2-7
d_gene: -
CDR3nt: TGCGCCAGCAGCTTGGCGCCCGACTCCTTCTACGAGCAGTACTTC
CDR3aa: CASSLAPDSFYEQYF

v_gene: TRBV5-1
j_gene: TRBJ1-1
d_gene: -
CDR3nt: TGCGCCAGCAGCCCCGCGGCGGTCTCTTTGAACACTGAAGCTTTCTTT
CDR3aa: CASSPAAVSLNTEAFF

v_gene: TRBV28
j_gene: TRBJ2-7
d_gene: -
CDR3nt: TGTGCCAGCAGTTTAGTGTCCAGGTACGAGCAGTACTTC
CDR3aa: CASSLVSRYEQYF

v_gene: TRBV30
j_gene: TRBJ1-4
d_gene: -
CDR3nt: TGTGCCTGGAGTGCAATGGGAGGTGGTGAAAAACTGTTTTTT
CDR3aa: CAWSAMGGGEKLFF

v_gene: TRBV29-1
j_gene: TRBJ2-1
d_gene: TRBD1
CDR3nt: TGCAGCGGGACAGGACGCTACAATGAGCAGTTCTTC
CDR3aa: CSGTGRYNEQFF

v_gene: TRBV9
j_gene: TRBJ2-1
d_gene: -
CDR3nt: TGTGCCAGCAGCGCCCCCGGGACTGGCTACAATGAGCAGTTCTTC
CDR3aa: CASSAPGTGYNEQFF